The 15 T cell receptor beta chains below were found in one sample sequenced in a study of molecular identifiers for immune sequencing clone quantification. TCRdb reprocessed the PCR reads via MiXCR and lists one record per CDR3 protein. The repertoire consists of about 640,000 distinct CDR3 sequences, with nearly 20% occurring once and the leading ten covering 0.85%. Sequencing input: naive CD8+ T cells from blood, with Jurkat cell RNA spiked in. Regarding subset: FACS-sorted CD8+CD4-CCR7+CD45RA+ naive T cells. These receptors were obtained from a human donor in good health. Some libraries in this study had Jurkat cell RNA spiked in.

As regards this clonotype: This may be a read error: a much more frequent sequence differs by one nucleotide. The gene calls are TRBV4-2 and TRBJ2-3, with D perhaps TRBD1 (6 bases). This CDR3 region has 15 residues. Trimming stripped 0 bases from V and 6 bases from J, with 13 bases between. Per germline, CDR1 LGHNA and CDR2 YNFKEQ. CDR3 in amino acids: CASSQEGQQLDTQYF. CDR3 sequence (DNA): TGTGCCAGCAGCCAAGAGGGACAACAGTTGGATACGCAGTATTTT.

V usage is TRBV5-8 and J usage is TRBJ2-7; a weak D match, TRBD1 (6 bases). The germline gives CDR1 SGHTS, CDR2 YDEGEE. V was clipped by 0 bases and J by 3 bases, with 13 bases between them. The CDR3 is made up of 15 amino acids. The CDR3 DNA follows: TGTGCCAGCAGCTTGGCAGGGGATTCGGACTACGAGCAGTACTTC. Its protein product is CASSLAGDSDYEQYF.

This clonotype was counted at least ten times. The V and J genes are TRBV6-1 and TRBJ2-6; TRBD1 might be the D (6 bases). This CDR3 region has 18 residues. Germline V lookup: CDR1 MNHNS, CDR2 SASEGT. Trimming pared 10 bases from V and 0 bases from J, leaving 22 bases between. This CDR3 is CATLPWTVEFSGANVLTF. The CDR3 DNA reads TGTGCCACCCTCCCCTGGACAGTTGAATTCTCTGGGGCCAACGTCCTGACTTTC.

Many counts were recorded for this clonotype. The V and J genes are TRBV11-1 and TRBJ2-7, with D possibly matching TRBD2 (5 bases). This CDR3 comprises 14 residues. From germline, CDR1 is SGHAT and CDR2 FQDESV (reference sequence). V shed 2 bases and J shed 2 bases, with 10 bases lying between them. Here the CDR3 DNA reads TGTGCCAGCAGCTTATACGGGGATACCTACGAGCAGTACTTC. This codes for CASSLYGDTYEQYF.

This clonotype was detected many times. The chain joins TRBV6-2 or TRBV6-3 to TRBJ2-7; D is perhaps TRBD1 (6 bases). V lost 7 bases to trimming and J lost 1 base, with 17 bases between them. From germline, CDR1 is MNHEY and CDR2 SVGEGT. This CDR3 is 15 amino acids long. CDR3 in DNA: TGTGCCAGCAAGCCGCCTTGGCAGGGGTCCTACGAGCAGTACTTC. This encodes CASKPPWQGSYEQYF.

The rearrangement links TRBV12-5 to TRBJ2-1; a possible D gene is TRBD2 (5 bases). CDR1 LGHNT and CDR2 FRNRAP come from the germline V gene. Deletions cut 1 base from V and 1 base from J, with 8 bases between. CDR3 length: 15 residues. DNA of the CDR3: TGTGCTAGTGGTTTGGACGGGGAATCCTACAATGAGCAGTTCTTC. Encoded protein: CASGLDGESYNEQFF.

This clonotype was seen a handful of times. The genes are TRBV18 and TRBJ2-7; D ambiguous. The CDR3 contains 14 residues. Trimming stripped 4 bases from V and 1 base from J, with 11 bases between. Per the germline V gene, CDR1 is KGHSH and CDR2 is LQKENI. DNA for the CDR3: TGTGCCAGCTCACAACCTCAACTGTCCTACGAGCAGTACTTC. Translating it yields CASSQPQLSYEQYF. Using reference TRBV18 and TRBJ2-7 for the parts outside the CDR3, the full variable domain is NAGVMQNPRHLVRRRGQEARLRCSPMKGHSHVYWYRQLPEEGLKFMVYLQKENIIDESGMPKERFSAEFPKEGPSILRIQQVVRGDSAAYFCASSQPQLSYEQYFGPGTRLTVT.

This clonotype showed up just a few times. The chain combines TRBV11-3 with TRBJ2-3; 8 positions match TRBD2. Germline V gene sequence: CDR1 SGHNT, CDR2 YENEEA. The CDR3 is made up of 13 amino acids. The V and J ends lost 11 bases and 5 bases, in that order; junction bases with no gene match: 9. The DNA of the CDR3 is TGTGCCTCTCGGGGGGGGCCGGAAGATACGCAGTATTTT. Its protein product is CASRGGPEDTQYF.

The J gene is TRBJ2-7, the V gene TRBV27, with TRBD1 matching 7 bases. The V segment lost 5 bases and the J segment 1 base; nucleotides outside the gene matches: 8. Germline values: CDR1 MNHEY, CDR2 SMNVEV (reference sequence). The length of the CDR3 is 15 residues. The CDR3 is CASSTTLGQSYEQYF. The CDR3 DNA follows: TGTGCCAGCAGTACCACCTTGGGACAGTCCTACGAGCAGTACTTC.

This clonotype has a count of ten or more. The genes are TRBV6-6 and TRBJ1-1; D remains unclear. The germline CDR1 and CDR2 sequences are MNHNY and SVGAGI (reference sequence). The CDR3 loop spans 12 amino acids. Trimming removed 0 bases from V and 3 bases from J, with 2 bases in between. CDR3 in DNA: TGTGCCAGCAGTTACTCTTACACTGAAGCTTTCTTT. As protein: CASSYSYTEAFF.

Ten or more counts support this clonotype. The V call is TRBV7-9, the J call TRBJ1-1; D not certain. V gave up 4 bases and J gave up 3 bases, with 12 bases separating them. From germline, CDR1 is SEHNR and CDR2 FQNEAQ (reference sequence). The CDR3 contains 14 residues. The CDR3 loop reads CASSSVGGYTEAFF. As DNA, the CDR3 is TGTGCCAGCAGCTCCGTGGGAGGGTACACTGAAGCTTTCTTT.

This chain uses TRBV20-1 with TRBJ2-7; maybe TRBD2 (5 bases). CDR1 DFQATT and CDR2 SNEGSKA come from the germline V gene (reference sequence). Trimming removed 5 bases from V and 2 bases from J, with 22 bases in between. This CDR3 is 16 amino acids long. CDR3 coding DNA: TGCAGTGCTCCTTCAATCGGGCGCGGGCTAACCTACGAGCAGTACTTC. This codes for CSAPSIGRGLTYEQYF.

The sample holds many counts of this clonotype. The rearrangement links TRBV30 to TRBJ2-2, with D hard to call. This CDR3 has 13 residues. The germline gives CDR1 GTSNPN, CDR2 SVGIG (reference sequence). Trimming cost V 0 bases and J 8 bases, with 10 bases left between them. Here the CDR3 reads CAWSVTFGGELFF. CDR3 nucleotides: TGTGCCTGGAGTGTGACATTTGGAGGGGAGCTGTTTTTT.

The chain employs TRBV20-1 and TRBJ2-3; 8 nucleotides line up with TRBD2. The CDR3 totals 15 residues. With V trimmed by 0 bases and J by 3 bases, 5 bases remained unmatched. Germline V gene lookup returns CDR1 DFQATT and CDR2 SNEGSKA (reference sequence). CDR3 bases: TGCAGTGCTAGAGACAGCGGACTAGCAACAGATACGCAGTATTTT. Translation gives CSARDSGLATDTQYF.

The chain carries TRBV7-9 and TRBJ1-6; D is perhaps TRBD1 (5 bases). This CDR3 region has 16 residues. The V end lost 3 bases, the J end lost 8 bases, and 17 bases lay between the germline ends. Germline CDR1 SEHNR, CDR2 FQNEAQ (reference sequence). CDR3 bases: TGTGCCAGCAGCTTTTTTACCGGGACGCCTTATTCACCCCTCCACTTT. Translation: CASSFFTGTPYSPLHF.